This note documents a single T cell receptor beta chain sequence. The antigen remains undetermined. This record comes from a study of T cell responses to AZD1222 COVID-19 vaccine. Study-wide points: Increases in Spike-specific TCR breadth and depth were seen after two AZD1222 doses. Every sample of the repertoires postdated the peak T cell response. Donors in the cohort were predominantly white British and more often female, and clonal diversity was possibly underestimated.

Clones were read by immunoSEQ multiplex PCR, and TCRdb kept only the in-frame ones, dropping some. The table has 55,000 to 65,000 clones, about 80% seen once. V lost 0 bases and J 2 bases, leaving 17 bases between the germline ends. The CDR3 runs 18 residues. CDR1 and CDR2 from the germline V gene are MGHRA and YSYEKL. The TCR sequence derives from an adult who received the AZD1222 COVID-19 vaccine. The chain uses TRBV4-1 and TRBJ2-1; D is unresolved. This specimen was peripheral blood, taken 28 days after the second AZD1222 dose. The CDR3 DNA reads TGCGCCAGCAGCCAAGATGTTGACCTCGGCAGAACCTACAATGAGCAGTTCTTC. Translated: CASSQDVDLGRTYNEQFF.